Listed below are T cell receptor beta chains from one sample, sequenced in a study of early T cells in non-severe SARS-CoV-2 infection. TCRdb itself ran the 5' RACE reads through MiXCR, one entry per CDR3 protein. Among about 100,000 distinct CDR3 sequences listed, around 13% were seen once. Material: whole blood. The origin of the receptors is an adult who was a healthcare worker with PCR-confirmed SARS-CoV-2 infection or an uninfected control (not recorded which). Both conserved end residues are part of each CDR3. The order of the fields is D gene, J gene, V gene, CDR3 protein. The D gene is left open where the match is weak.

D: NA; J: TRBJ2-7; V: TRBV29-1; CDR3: CSVGDHPRQQYF
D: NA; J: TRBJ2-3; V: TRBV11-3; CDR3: CASSSRLAGSTDTQYF
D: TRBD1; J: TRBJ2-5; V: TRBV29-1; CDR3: CSGWTGRAGETQYF
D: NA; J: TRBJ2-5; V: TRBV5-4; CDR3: CASSYFGGGETQYF
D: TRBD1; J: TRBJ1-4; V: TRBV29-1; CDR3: CSARQGSNEKLFF
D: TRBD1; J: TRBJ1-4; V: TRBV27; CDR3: CASSPLPWTGKLFF
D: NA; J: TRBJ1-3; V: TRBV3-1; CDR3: CASSLADSGNTIYF
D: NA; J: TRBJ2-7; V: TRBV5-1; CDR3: CASSPSPDGTYEQYF
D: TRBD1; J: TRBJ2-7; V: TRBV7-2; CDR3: CASSLRQGRQYF
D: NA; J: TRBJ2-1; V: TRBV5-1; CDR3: CASSGDGNPYNEQFF
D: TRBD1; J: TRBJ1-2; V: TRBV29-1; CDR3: CSLGTGVDGYTF
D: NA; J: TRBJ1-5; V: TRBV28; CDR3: CASTPTGYQPQHF
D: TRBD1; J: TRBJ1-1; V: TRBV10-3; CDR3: CAIRDRDISEAFF
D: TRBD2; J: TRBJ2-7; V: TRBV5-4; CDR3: CASSETSGGKYEQYF
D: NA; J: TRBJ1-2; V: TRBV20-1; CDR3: CSARDRGVNYGYTF
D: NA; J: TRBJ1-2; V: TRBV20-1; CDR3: CSASGRGYNYGYTF
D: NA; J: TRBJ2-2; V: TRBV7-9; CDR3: CASSLALVAGELFF
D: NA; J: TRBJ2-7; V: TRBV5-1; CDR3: CASSLDREGPYEQYF
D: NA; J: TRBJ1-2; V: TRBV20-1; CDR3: CSATTLNYGYTF
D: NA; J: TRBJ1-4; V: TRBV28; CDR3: CASSPPIGTYNEKLFF
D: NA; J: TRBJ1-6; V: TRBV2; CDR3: CASSVSLGRANSPLHF
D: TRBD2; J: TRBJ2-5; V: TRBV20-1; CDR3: CSARPGLAPETQYF
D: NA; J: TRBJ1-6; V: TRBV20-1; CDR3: CSAPNRRQFRSEFKSPLHF
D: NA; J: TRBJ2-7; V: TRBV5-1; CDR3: CASSLVTVPGNYEQYF
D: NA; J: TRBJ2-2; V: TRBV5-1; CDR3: CASSVAGTSNTGELFF
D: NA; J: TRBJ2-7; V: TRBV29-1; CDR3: CSVPNRAGGHYEQYF
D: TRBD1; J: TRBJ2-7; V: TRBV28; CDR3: CASSSQRRGLIGEQYF
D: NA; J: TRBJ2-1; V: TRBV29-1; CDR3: CSVPGPQGRRFNEQFF
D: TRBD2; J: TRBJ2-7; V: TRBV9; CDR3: CASSATGTSGLYEQYF
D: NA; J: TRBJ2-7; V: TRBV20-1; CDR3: CSARVVGAGSYEQYF
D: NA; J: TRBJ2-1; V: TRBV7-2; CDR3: CASSLAGSREQFF
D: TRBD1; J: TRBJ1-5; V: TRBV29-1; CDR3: CSVRQGPEGPQHF
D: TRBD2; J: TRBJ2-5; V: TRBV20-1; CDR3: CSAIRLAAHPIQETQYF
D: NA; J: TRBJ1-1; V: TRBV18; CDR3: CASSPPRGEVAFF
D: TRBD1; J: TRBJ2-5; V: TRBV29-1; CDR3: CSVEVGSGGTQYF
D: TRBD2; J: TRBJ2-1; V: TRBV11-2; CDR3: CASSLYSGGFEQFF
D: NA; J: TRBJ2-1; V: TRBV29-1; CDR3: CSAIGGAYYNEQFF
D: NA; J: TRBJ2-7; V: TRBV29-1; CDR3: CSVEGGDSYEQYF
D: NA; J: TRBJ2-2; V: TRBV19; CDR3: CASSMAVTGELFF
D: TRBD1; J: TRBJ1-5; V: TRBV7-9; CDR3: CASSFHGQGSNQPQHF
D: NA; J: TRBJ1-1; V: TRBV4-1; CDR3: CASSQDRAGNTEAFF
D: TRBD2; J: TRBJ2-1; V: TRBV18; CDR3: CASSPPSGGANEQFF
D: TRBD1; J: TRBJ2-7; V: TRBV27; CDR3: CASSPLTGGYEQYF
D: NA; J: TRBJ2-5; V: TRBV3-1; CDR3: CASSQERSRSETQYF
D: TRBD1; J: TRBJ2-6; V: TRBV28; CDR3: CASRATGVSGANVLTF
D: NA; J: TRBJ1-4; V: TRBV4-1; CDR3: CASSLNPGTTREKLFF
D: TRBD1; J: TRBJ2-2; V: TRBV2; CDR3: CASRQRPGQVTGELFF
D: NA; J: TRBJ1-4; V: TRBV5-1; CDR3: CASSKSTTTNEKLFF
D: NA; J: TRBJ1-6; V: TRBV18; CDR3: CASSPPQGPNSPLHF
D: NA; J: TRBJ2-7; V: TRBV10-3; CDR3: CAISESGATYEQYF
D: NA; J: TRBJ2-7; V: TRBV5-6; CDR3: CASSLAGRGPYEQYF
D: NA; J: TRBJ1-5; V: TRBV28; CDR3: CASSFGGRDGQPQHF